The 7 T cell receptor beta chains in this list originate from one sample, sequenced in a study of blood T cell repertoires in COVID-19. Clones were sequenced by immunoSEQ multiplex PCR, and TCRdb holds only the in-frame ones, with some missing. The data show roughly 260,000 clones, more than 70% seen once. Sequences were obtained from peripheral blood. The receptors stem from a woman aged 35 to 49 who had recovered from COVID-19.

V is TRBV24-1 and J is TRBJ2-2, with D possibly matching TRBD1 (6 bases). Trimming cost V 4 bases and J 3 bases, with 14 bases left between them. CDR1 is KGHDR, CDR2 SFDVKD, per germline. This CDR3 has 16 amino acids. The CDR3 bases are TGTGCCACCAGTGAGGGGGCCGTTTACGACACCGGGGAGCTGTTTTTT. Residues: CATSEGAVYDTGELFF.

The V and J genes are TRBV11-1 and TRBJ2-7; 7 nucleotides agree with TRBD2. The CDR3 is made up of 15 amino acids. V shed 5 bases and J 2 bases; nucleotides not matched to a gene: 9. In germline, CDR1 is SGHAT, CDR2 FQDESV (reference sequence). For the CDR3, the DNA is TGTGCCAGCAGCCTATACGCTAGCGGCCCCTACGAGCAGTACTTC. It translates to CASSLYASGPYEQYF.

This chain's CDR3 is CASSSDRVNEQFF. CDR3 DNA sequence: TGTGCCAGCTCCTCGGACAGGGTTAATGAGCAGTTCTTC. V is TRBV18 and J is TRBJ2-1, with 8 nucleotides matching TRBD1. CDR3 length: 13 amino acids. Per the germline V gene, CDR1 is KGHSH and CDR2 is LQKENI. V shed 6 bases and J 7 bases; nucleotides not matched to a gene: 5.

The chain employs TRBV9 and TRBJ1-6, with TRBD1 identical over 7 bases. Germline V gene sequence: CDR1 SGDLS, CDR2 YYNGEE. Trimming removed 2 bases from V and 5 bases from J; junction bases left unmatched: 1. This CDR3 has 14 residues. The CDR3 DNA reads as TGTGCCAGCAGCGTGGGGACAGATAATTCACCCCTCCACTTT. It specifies CASSVGTDNSPLHF.

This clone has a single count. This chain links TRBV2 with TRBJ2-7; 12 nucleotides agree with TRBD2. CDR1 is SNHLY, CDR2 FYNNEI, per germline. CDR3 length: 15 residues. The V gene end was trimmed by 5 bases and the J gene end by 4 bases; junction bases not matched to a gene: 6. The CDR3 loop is CASSTLAGGPYEQYF. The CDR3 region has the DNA TGTGCCAGCAGTACACTAGCGGGGGGCCCTTACGAGCAGTACTTC.

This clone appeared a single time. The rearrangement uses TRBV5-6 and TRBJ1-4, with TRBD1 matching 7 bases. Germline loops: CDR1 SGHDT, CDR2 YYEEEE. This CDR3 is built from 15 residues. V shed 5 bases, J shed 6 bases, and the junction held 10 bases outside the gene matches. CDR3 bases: TGTGCCAGCAGTCAACCGGGGACAGCCCATGAAAAACTGTTTTTT. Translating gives CASSQPGTAHEKLFF.

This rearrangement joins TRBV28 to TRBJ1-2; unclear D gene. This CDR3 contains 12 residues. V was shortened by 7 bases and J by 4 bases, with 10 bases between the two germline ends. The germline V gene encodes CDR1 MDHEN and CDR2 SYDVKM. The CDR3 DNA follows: TGTGCCAGCACCGTACGGTTCTATGGCTACACCTTC. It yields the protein CASTVRFYGYTF.